A selection of T cell receptor beta chains follows, all from one sample in a study of shared clonotypes between healthy human individuals. Only in-frame clones appear in the TCRdb table, and some are missing; sequencing was by immunoSEQ multiplex PCR. The sample includes over 950,000 clones, roughly 80% of them seen just once. Sequencing input: memory CD4+ T cells from PBMCs. These receptors all come from a man between 18 and 29 years old in good health. Some clones in this sample may be carry-over from other donors' samples. The CDR3 runs from the conserved cysteine through the conserved F or W. Each record gives: J gene, D gene, clone size, V gene, CDR3 protein, CDR3 DNA. A D gene is named only where the DNA matches it firmly. Size is stated for part of the rows, as once, few or many counts, or as a class when the clone is expanded.

J gene: TRBJ2-7; D gene: -; clone size: -; V gene: TRBV11-3; CDR3 protein: CASSLNLYSEQYF; CDR3 DNA: TGTGCCAGCAGCTTAAACCTATACTCCGAGCAGTACTTC
J gene: TRBJ1-4; D gene: -; clone size: -; V gene: TRBV5-1; CDR3 protein: CASSLSLPGHDPNEKLFF; CDR3 DNA: TGCGCCAGCAGCCTCAGCCTCCCGGGACATGACCCTAATGAAAAACTGTTTTTT
J gene: TRBJ2-6; D gene: -; clone size: once; V gene: TRBV5-4; CDR3 protein: CASSLTQSSGANVLTF; CDR3 DNA: TGTGCCAGCAGCTTGACCCAGAGCTCTGGGGCCAACGTCCTGACTTTC
J gene: TRBJ1-4; D gene: -; clone size: once; V gene: TRBV6-5; CDR3 protein: CASSYWAGRVEKLFF; CDR3 DNA: TGTGCCAGCAGTTACTGGGCAGGGCGGGTAGAAAAACTGTTTTTT
J gene: TRBJ2-2; D gene: -; clone size: -; V gene: TRBV5-1; CDR3 protein: CASSLAGRSNTGELFF; CDR3 DNA: TGCGCCAGCAGCTTGGCAGGGCGCTCGAACACCGGGGAGCTGTTTTTT
J gene: TRBJ2-2; D gene: -; clone size: -; V gene: TRBV6-5; CDR3 protein: CASSLSDTGELFF; CDR3 DNA: TGTGCCAGCAGCTTGTCCGACACCGGGGAGCTGTTTTTT
J gene: TRBJ2-5; D gene: -; clone size: -; V gene: TRBV10-3; CDR3 protein: CAISESRRYDQETQYF; CDR3 DNA: TGTGCCATCAGTGAGTCTCGGAGATACGACCAAGAGACCCAGTACTTC
J gene: TRBJ1-2; D gene: TRBD1; clone size: -; V gene: TRBV6-1; CDR3 protein: CASYAAEGQGAGYTF; CDR3 DNA: TGTGCCAGCTACGCAGCCGAGGGACAGGGGGCAGGCTACACCTTC
J gene: TRBJ2-7; D gene: TRBD1; clone size: -; V gene: TRBV6-1; CDR3 protein: CASMRGPYEQYF; CDR3 DNA: TGTGCCAGCATGAGGGGGCCCTACGAGCAGTACTTC
J gene: TRBJ1-4; D gene: TRBD1; clone size: -; V gene: TRBV5-4; CDR3 protein: CASSSQDRGEKLFF; CDR3 DNA: TGTGCCAGCAGCTCGCAGGACAGGGGGGAAAAACTGTTTTTT
J gene: TRBJ2-7; D gene: -; clone size: -; V gene: TRBV27; CDR3 protein: CASSSKQGGAYEQYF; CDR3 DNA: TGTGCCAGCAGTTCGAAACAGGGGGGGGCCTACGAGCAGTACTTC
J gene: TRBJ2-1; D gene: -; clone size: -; V gene: TRBV5-4; CDR3 protein: CASSSRGTDEQFF; CDR3 DNA: TGTGCCAGCAGCTCCCGGGGGACGGATGAGCAGTTCTTC
J gene: TRBJ2-2; D gene: TRBD1; clone size: -; V gene: TRBV7-3; CDR3 protein: CASSPRTGGTGELFF; CDR3 DNA: TGTGCCAGCAGCCCTCGGACAGGGGGAACCGGGGAGCTGTTTTTT
J gene: TRBJ2-7; D gene: TRBD2; clone size: few; V gene: TRBV29-1; CDR3 protein: CSVTGGREVDEQYF; CDR3 DNA: TGCAGCGTCACTGGCGGGAGGGAAGTGGACGAGCAGTACTTC
J gene: TRBJ1-2; D gene: TRBD1; clone size: -; V gene: TRBV30; CDR3 protein: CAWTSGGGAIFGYTF; CDR3 DNA: TGTGCCTGGACCTCAGGGGGGGGCGCGATTTTTGGCTACACCTTC
J gene: TRBJ1-5; D gene: TRBD1; clone size: -; V gene: TRBV18; CDR3 protein: CASSPPNTGDQPQHF; CDR3 DNA: TGTGCCAGCTCACCACCGAATACAGGGGATCAGCCCCAGCATTTT
J gene: TRBJ1-1; D gene: TRBD1; clone size: -; V gene: TRBV7-3; CDR3 protein: CASSLAGGTNTEAFF; CDR3 DNA: TGTGCCAGCAGCTTGGCAGGGGGCACGAACACTGAAGCTTTCTTT
J gene: TRBJ1-4; D gene: -; clone size: once; V gene: TRBV5-4; CDR3 protein: CASSFAPGGEKLFF; CDR3 DNA: TGTGCCAGCAGCTTTGCTCCGGGGGGAGAAAAACTGTTTTTT
J gene: TRBJ2-4; D gene: -; clone size: -; V gene: TRBV4-1; CDR3 protein: CASSPPGGIQYF; CDR3 DNA: TGCGCCAGCAGCCCGCCAGGCGGAATTCAGTACTTC
J gene: TRBJ2-5; D gene: TRBD2; clone size: -; V gene: TRBV5-1; CDR3 protein: CASSPNTGTSGRETQYF; CDR3 DNA: TGCGCCAGCAGCCCGAACACCGGGACTAGCGGGAGGGAGACCCAGTACTTC
J gene: TRBJ2-7; D gene: -; clone size: -; V gene: TRBV30; CDR3 protein: CAWSVRGFTYEQYF; CDR3 DNA: TGTGCCTGGAGTGTTAGGGGCTTCACCTACGAGCAGTACTTC
J gene: TRBJ1-2; D gene: TRBD1; clone size: -; V gene: TRBV28; CDR3 protein: CASREAGGNYGYTF; CDR3 DNA: TGTGCCAGCCGAGAGGCAGGGGGCAACTATGGCTACACCTTC
J gene: TRBJ1-3; D gene: TRBD1; clone size: -; V gene: TRBV5-1; CDR3 protein: CASSRYIRGQGAGNTIYF; CDR3 DNA: TGCGCCAGCAGCCGCTACATCCGGGGACAGGGGGCTGGAAACACCATATATTTT
J gene: TRBJ1-5; D gene: -; clone size: many; V gene: TRBV30; CDR3 protein: CAWSYRRGDTEHF; CDR3 DNA: TGTGCCTGGAGTTATCGACGTGGGGACACGGAGCATTTT
J gene: TRBJ2-5; D gene: -; clone size: -; V gene: TRBV9; CDR3 protein: CASSVARGETQYF; CDR3 DNA: TGTGCCAGCAGCGTAGCCAGGGGAGAGACCCAGTACTTC
J gene: TRBJ1-2; D gene: -; clone size: few; V gene: TRBV28; CDR3 protein: CASRDPRTAYGYTF; CDR3 DNA: TGTGCCAGCAGGGATCCCAGGACAGCTTATGGCTACACCTTC
J gene: TRBJ2-7; D gene: -; clone size: -; V gene: TRBV5-1; CDR3 protein: CASSSGPSTDEQYF; CDR3 DNA: TGCGCCAGCAGCTCGGGTCCAAGTACGGACGAGCAGTACTTC
J gene: TRBJ1-1; D gene: -; clone size: -; V gene: TRBV28; CDR3 protein: CASSFASIEAFF; CDR3 DNA: TGTGCCAGCAGTTTTGCGTCGATTGAAGCTTTCTTT
J gene: TRBJ2-6; D gene: -; clone size: -; V gene: TRBV18; CDR3 protein: CASSPLQGGSGANVLTF; CDR3 DNA: TGTGCCAGCTCACCCTTACAGGGAGGTTCCGGGGCCAACGTCCTGACTTTC
J gene: TRBJ1-4; D gene: -; clone size: -; V gene: TRBV5-1; CDR3 protein: CASSLLGTNEKLFF; CDR3 DNA: TGCGCCAGCAGCCTTTTAGGAACTAATGAAAAACTGTTTTTT
J gene: TRBJ1-2; D gene: TRBD1; clone size: -; V gene: TRBV7-3; CDR3 protein: CASSPGDRDYGYTF; CDR3 DNA: TGTGCCAGCAGCCCGGGGGACAGGGACTATGGCTACACCTTC
J gene: TRBJ1-1; D gene: TRBD1; clone size: once; V gene: TRBV29-1; CDR3 protein: CSVRQGGDTEAFF; CDR3 DNA: TGCAGCGTTAGACAGGGGGGGGATACTGAAGCTTTCTTT
J gene: TRBJ1-1; D gene: -; clone size: -; V gene: TRBV5-1; CDR3 protein: CASTSGYQIETEAFF; CDR3 DNA: TGCGCCAGCACCTCGGGATATCAAATTGAGACTGAAGCTTTCTTT
J gene: TRBJ2-1; D gene: TRBD2; clone size: -; V gene: TRBV9; CDR3 protein: CASSGTIAGGTNEQFF; CDR3 DNA: TGTGCCAGCAGCGGGACAATAGCGGGAGGGACCAATGAGCAGTTCTTC
J gene: TRBJ2-1; D gene: TRBD2; clone size: -; V gene: TRBV29-1; CDR3 protein: CSVGTSGRVYEQFF; CDR3 DNA: TGCAGCGTTGGGACTAGCGGGAGGGTCTATGAGCAGTTCTTC
J gene: TRBJ1-1; D gene: TRBD1; clone size: -; V gene: TRBV18; CDR3 protein: CASSPRTGAWETEAFF; CDR3 DNA: TGTGCCAGCTCACCAAGGACAGGGGCCTGGGAGACTGAAGCTTTCTTT
J gene: TRBJ1-5; D gene: -; clone size: few; V gene: TRBV28; CDR3 protein: CASSLSWRDFRKVHQPQHF; CDR3 DNA: TGTGCCAGCAGTTTAAGTTGGAGGGACTTCCGGAAGGTGCATCAGCCCCAGCATTTT
J gene: TRBJ2-5; D gene: -; clone size: -; V gene: TRBV7-8; CDR3 protein: CASSSWETQYF; CDR3 DNA: TGTGCCAGCAGCTCTTGGGAGACCCAGTACTTC
J gene: TRBJ1-2; D gene: -; clone size: -; V gene: TRBV6-5; CDR3 protein: CASRSRGNYGYTF; CDR3 DNA: TGTGCCAGCAGGTCCAGGGGTAACTATGGCTACACCTTC
J gene: TRBJ1-5; D gene: -; clone size: few; V gene: TRBV2; CDR3 protein: CASRGAPESNQPQHF; CDR3 DNA: TGTGCCAGCAGGGGGGCCCCGGAAAGCAATCAGCCCCAGCATTTT
J gene: TRBJ1-2; D gene: -; clone size: -; V gene: TRBV6-5; CDR3 protein: CASRAQVADGYTF; CDR3 DNA: TGTGCCAGCAGGGCACAGGTGGCTGATGGCTACACCTTC
J gene: TRBJ2-7; D gene: -; clone size: -; V gene: TRBV7-9; CDR3 protein: CASSPKQPSYEQYF; CDR3 DNA: TGTGCCAGCAGCCCAAAACAGCCCTCCTACGAGCAGTACTTC
J gene: TRBJ2-5; D gene: -; clone size: -; V gene: TRBV7-9; CDR3 protein: CASSLVGRRGILQETQYF; CDR3 DNA: TGTGCCAGCAGCTTAGTCGGCAGGAGGGGGATTCTCCAAGAGACCCAGTACTTC
J gene: TRBJ2-7; D gene: TRBD2; clone size: -; V gene: TRBV10-3; CDR3 protein: CAISAGTSGRGEYF; CDR3 DNA: TGTGCCATCAGTGCCGGGACTAGCGGGAGAGGGGAGTACTTC
J gene: TRBJ1-4; D gene: -; clone size: -; V gene: TRBV5-1; CDR3 protein: CASSLGQVNEKLFF; CDR3 DNA: TGCGCCAGCAGCTTGGGACAGGTTAATGAAAAACTGTTTTTT
J gene: TRBJ2-4; D gene: -; clone size: -; V gene: TRBV4-3; CDR3 protein: CASSQDRAEAPYF; CDR3 DNA: TGCGCCAGCAGCCAAGATCGAGCGGAAGCACCGTACTTC
J gene: TRBJ1-5; D gene: -; clone size: -; V gene: TRBV5-1; CDR3 protein: CASSLGPFGDQPQHF; CDR3 DNA: TGCGCCAGCAGCTTGGGTCCGTTCGGGGACCAGCCCCAGCATTTT